Below, 26 T cell receptor beta chains from the same sample are listed, as sequenced in a study of shared clonotypes between healthy human individuals (dated by TCRdb to the early 2020s). The receptor library was made with the immunoSEQ multiplex PCR assay. TCRdb's version of the immuneACCESS table is confined to in-frame rearrangements and falls short of the full clone set. An unresolved V gene accounts for under half of the shortfall where checked; the remainder is of unknown origin. Recorded for this sample are 2,500,000 or so clones; around nine tenths of them occurred a single time. Together, the top ten hold 0.14% of the sample. Sequenced: naive CD4+ T cells sorted from blood. The cell subset or site label on this specimen signifies: CD45RA+ positively selected. These receptor sequences come from a young man in good health.

The chain recombines TRBV11-3 with TRBJ2-2, with D maybe TRBD1 (6 bases). Germline lookup yields CDR1 SGHNT and CDR2 YENEEA. The CDR3 sequence is 15 residues long. V was pared by 1 base and J by 7 bases, with 13 bases between. The CDR3 DNA reads as TGTGCCAGCAGCTTAGGACAGGCGCTCGACGGGGAGCTGTTTTTT. Protein: CASSLGQALDGELFF.

The chain joins TRBV5-6 to TRBJ2-7; 7 bases agree with TRBD2. The V segment lost 2 bases and the J segment 2 bases; nucleotides outside the gene matches: 13. Germline V gene lookup returns CDR1 SGHDT and CDR2 YYEEEE. The CDR3 is 17 amino acids. CDR3 coding DNA: TGTGCCAGCAGCTTATTCGCGGCTAGCGGATCTACCTACGAGCAGTACTTC. Translated: CASSLFAASGSTYEQYF.

The chain recombines TRBV7-2 with TRBJ1-1; D ambiguous. Trimming removed 4 bases at V and 4 bases at J, with 13 bases between. Germline CDR1 reads SGHTA; CDR2 reads FQGNSA. CDR3 length: 14 residues. The CDR3 DNA is TGTGCCAGCAGCTCCGCCTTTCCGGGCACTGAAGCTTTCTTT. The encoded protein is CASSSAFPGTEAFF. The entire variable domain, with the rest obtained from reference TRBV7-2 and TRBJ1-1, is as follows: GAGVSQSPSNKVTEKGKDVELRCDPISGHTALYWYRQSLGQGLEFLIYFQGNSAPDKSGLPSDRFSAERTGGSVSTLTIQRTQQEDSAVYLCASSSAFPGTEAFFGQGTRLTVV.

The gene calls are TRBV7-9 and TRBJ2-7, with D perhaps assigned TRBD1 or TRBD2 (7 bases each). Germline CDR1 is SEHNR and CDR2 is FQNEAQ (reference sequence). Trimming took 3 bases from V and 4 from J, leaving 13 bases between them. This CDR3 has 14 residues. CDR3 in amino acids: CASSFRGGTYEQYF. The CDR3 DNA reads TGTGCCAGCAGCTTCAGGGGGGGAACATACGAGCAGTACTTC.

CDR3 nucleotides: TGTGCTAGTGGTTTCGGCACAGGGGATGAAAAACTGTTTTTT. Translation gives CASGFGTGDEKLFF. The rearrangement joins TRBV12-5 to TRBJ1-4; 7 bases map to TRBD1. The germline V gene encodes CDR1 LGHNT and CDR2 FRNRAP. There are 14 residues in the CDR3. V was clipped by 3 bases and J by 6 bases; unmatched bases: 4. Full variable domain (missing parts from reference TRBV12-5 and TRBJ1-4): DARVTQTPRHKVTEMGQEVTMRCQPILGHNTVFWYRQTMMQGLELLAYFRNRAPLDDSGMPKDRFSAEMPDATLATLKIQPSEPRDSAVYFCASGFGTGDEKLFFGSGTQLSVL.

Regarding this clone: The sample holds other DNA sequences that translate to the same CDR3. V is TRBV7-2 and J is TRBJ2-7; 9 bases align to TRBD1. The CDR3 has 15 residues. V was clipped by 0 bases and J by 3 bases; unmatched bases: 3. Germline CDR1 is SGHTA and CDR2 is FQGNSA. CDR3 sequence: CASSLAGQGSYEQYF. CDR3 nucleotide sequence: TGTGCCAGCAGCTTAGCGGGACAGGGTAGCTACGAGCAGTACTTC.

This chain connects TRBV5-1 to TRBJ2-1, with a weak D call TRBD2 (5 bases). From germline, CDR1 is SGHRS and CDR2 YFSETQ. The CDR3 is made up of 13 amino acids. V was shortened by 3 bases and J by 10 bases, with 14 bases between the two germline ends. The CDR3 DNA reads as TGCGCCAGCAGCTCGGCGGGCCGCCCCGAGCAGTTCTTC. It is translated as CASSSAGRPEQFF.

V is TRBV5-4 and J is TRBJ2-5; D call uncertain. The V gene's germline CDR1 is SGHNT and CDR2 YYREEE (reference sequence). Trimming took off 4 bases at V and 3 bases at J, with 10 bases between the two ends. The CDR3 extends over 13 amino acids. This chain's CDR3 is CASSTGVEETQYF. The CDR3 nucleotides read TGTGCCAGCAGCACTGGGGTTGAAGAGACCCAGTACTTC.

This chain connects TRBV6-1 to TRBJ2-3; D may be TRBD2 (5 bases). Looked up from germline, CDR1 is MNHNS and CDR2 is SASEGT. Trimming removed 4 bases from V and 0 bases from J, with 11 bases in between. CDR3 length: 15 residues. The CDR3 sequence is CASSVRGPSTDTQYF. The CDR3 DNA reads as TGTGCCAGCAGTGTCCGCGGGCCTAGCACAGATACGCAGTATTTT.

The rearrangement links TRBV7-9 to TRBJ1-6; possible D gene TRBD1, 6 bases. CDR3 length equals 16 residues. Per the germline V gene, CDR1 is SEHNR and CDR2 is FQNEAQ (reference sequence). The V end lost 4 bases, the J end lost 6 bases, and 16 bases lay between the germline ends. CDR3 protein: CASSYLQGGGNSPLHF. Here the CDR3 DNA reads TGTGCCAGCAGCTATCTACAGGGAGGTGGTAATTCACCCCTCCACTTT.

Turning to this clone: Other DNA sequences of this sample code for an identical CDR3. CDR3 bases: TGTGCCAGCAGCGTAGGCTCGGTACAAGAGACCCAGTACTTC. It codes for CASSVGSVQETQYF. This chain links TRBV9 with TRBJ2-5; no clear D. The CDR3 loop spans 14 amino acids. V was trimmed by 0 bases and J by 2 bases, leaving 8 bases between them. Germline V gene lookup returns CDR1 SGDLS and CDR2 YYNGEE.

The chain has TRBV5-1 and TRBJ1-4; TRBD1 matches 7 bases. Germline V gives CDR1 SGHRS, CDR2 YFSETQ. The CDR3 contains 15 residues. Trimming cost V 0 bases and J 8 bases; bases outside gene matches: 7. Here the CDR3 reads CASSLEAGGGEKLFF. CDR3 bases: TGCGCCAGCAGCTTGGAGGCAGGGGGAGGGGAAAAACTGTTTTTT.

The chain joins TRBV27 to TRBJ2-5, with 9 positions matching TRBD2. From germline, CDR1 is MNHEY and CDR2 SMNVEV (reference sequence). Trimming removed 6 bases from V and 9 bases from J; junction bases left unmatched: 14. This CDR3 spans 15 amino acids. The CDR3 bases are TGTGCCAGCAGCCCTTCCGGACTAGCGCCAAGGGCCCAGTACTTC. Translating it yields CASSPSGLAPRAQYF.

This clone showed up just once. The identical CDR3 is also encoded by other nucleotide sequences in the sample. This rearrangement joins TRBV2 to TRBJ2-3; weak D call: TRBD2 (6 bases). The V gene's germline CDR1 is SNHLY and CDR2 FYNNEI. Trimming stripped 5 bases from V and 0 bases from J, with 12 bases between. This CDR3 has 15 amino acids. As DNA, the CDR3 is TGTGCCAGCAGTCCCCGCGGGACTAGCACAGATACGCAGTATTTT. This sequence encodes CASSPRGTSTDTQYF.

Comments on this clone: This specimen includes other DNA sequences encoding the same CDR3. This chain joins TRBV5-1 and TRBJ1-2, with TRBD1 matching 7 bases. The trim removed 4 bases at V and 5 bases at J, leaving 11 bases unmatched. Germline CDR1 SGHRS, CDR2 YFSETQ. This CDR3 region has 15 residues. CDR3 DNA sequence: TGCGCCAGCAGCCAGGGACAGCTTTTTAATTATGGCTACACCTTC. As protein: CASSQGQLFNYGYTF.

Notes on this clone: Other DNA sequences of this sample code for an identical CDR3. The chain uses TRBV18 and TRBJ2-2, with a tentative D call TRBD2 (7 bases). V lost 3 bases and J 0 bases, leaving 11 bases between the germline ends. Germline CDR1 is KGHSH and CDR2 is LQKENI. This CDR3 contains 16 residues. In DNA form, the CDR3 reads TGTGCCAGCTCACCGACGGGGGGCGCGAACACCGGGGAGCTGTTTTTT. It is translated as CASSPTGGANTGELFF.

The chain is built from TRBV5-1 and TRBJ1-2; TRBD1 is a possible D gene (5 bases). The CDR3 contains 14 residues. The V gene's germline CDR1 is SGHRS and CDR2 YFSETQ. Trimming removed 3 bases at V and 9 bases at J, with 18 bases between. CDR3 sequence reads: CASSSQGYPNRYTF. The CDR3 nucleotides are TGCGCCAGCAGCTCGCAGGGCTACCCTAATCGCTACACCTTC.

J is TRBJ2-1 and V is TRBV7-2; no reliable D call. The germline V gene encodes CDR1 SGHTA and CDR2 FQGNSA. The V end lost 3 bases, the J end lost 6 bases, and 9 bases lay between the germline ends. The CDR3 contains 13 residues. The CDR3 sequence is CASSLARFNEQFF. The CDR3 DNA sequence: TGTGCCAGCAGCTTGGCGAGGTTCAATGAGCAGTTCTTC.

The gene calls are TRBV5-6 and TRBJ2-7, with 8 bases aligning to TRBD2. The CDR3 contains 15 residues. Germline CDR1 is SGHDT and CDR2 is YYEEEE. The V gene end was trimmed by 3 bases and the J gene end by 4 bases; junction bases not matched to a gene: 9. CDR3 nucleotides: TGTGCCAGCAGCTACCGCTCTAGCGGGTCTTACGAGCAGTACTTC. This encodes CASSYRSSGSYEQYF.

Details on this clone: In the same sample, other DNA sequences code for this CDR3. CDR3 in amino acids: CASSLGQGTGELFF. In nucleotides, the CDR3 is TGCGCCAGCAGCTTGGGACAGGGAACCGGGGAGCTGTTTTTT. The V gene is TRBV5-1, the J gene TRBJ2-2; 7 bases are shared with TRBD1. The CDR3 extends over 14 amino acids. J gave up 5 bases and V 0 bases, and 1 base lay outside the gene matches. Germline V gene sequence: CDR1 SGHRS, CDR2 YFSETQ. The full variable domain, rest sourced from reference TRBV5-1 and TRBJ2-2, is KAGVTQTPRYLIKTRGQQVTLSCSPISGHRSVSWYQQTPGQGLQFLFEYFSETQRNKGNFPGRFSGRQFSNSRSEMNVSTLELGDSALYLCASSLGQGTGELFFGEGSRLTVL.

The chain couples TRBV10-3 to TRBJ2-6; D possibly uses TRBD1 or TRBD2 (5 bases each). The CDR3 consists of 17 residues. Germline V CDR1 and CDR2: ENHRY, SYGVKD. Trimming removed 6 bases from V and 0 bases from J, with 15 bases in between. The CDR3 sequence is CAIRRDGPLSGANVLTF. DNA of the CDR3: TGTGCCATCAGACGGGACGGACCTCTCTCTGGGGCCAACGTCCTGACTTTC.

V and J are TRBV6-5 and TRBJ2-1; 7 bases are a match to TRBD2. The CDR3 spans 14 residues. V gave up 9 bases and J gave up 7 bases; unmatched junction bases: 12. The germline V gene has CDR1 MNHEY and CDR2 SVGAGI. In DNA form, the CDR3 reads TGTGCCAGTTCACCCAGGACTAGTTCAAATGAGCAGTTCTTC. Its protein product is CASSPRTSSNEQFF.

The J gene is TRBJ2-2, the V gene TRBV9, with 8 bases that match TRBD1. Trimming took 1 base from V and 4 from J; bases not matched to a gene: 3. CDR3 length: 15 amino acids. Germline CDR1 SGDLS, CDR2 YYNGEE. This CDR3 reads CASSVQGASTGELFF. CDR3 coding DNA: TGTGCCAGCAGCGTACAGGGGGCTAGCACCGGGGAGCTGTTTTTT.

The rearrangement joins TRBV25-1 to TRBJ2-3; TRBD2 aligns across 8 bases. The CDR3 has 16 residues. V shed 3 bases, J shed 4 bases, and the junction held 9 bases outside the gene matches. Germline V CDR1 and CDR2: MGHDK, SYGVNS. CDR3 protein: CASSDRSTSGADTQYF. CDR3 nucleotide sequence: TGTGCCAGCAGTGATCGGAGCACTAGCGGAGCAGATACGCAGTATTTT.

The rearrangement joins TRBV10-3 to TRBJ1-6; D is possibly TRBD1 (6 bases). CDR3 length: 15 amino acids. V shed 2 bases and J shed 9 bases, with 14 bases lying between them. The germline V gene encodes CDR1 ENHRY and CDR2 SYGVKD. CDR3: CAISELMGASSPLHF. The CDR3 DNA sequence: TGTGCCATCAGTGAGCTTATGGGGGCGAGTTCACCCCTCCACTTT.

This chain uses TRBV4-3 with TRBJ2-1, with a possible D match to TRBD2 (5 bases). Trimming took off 1 base at V and 8 bases at J, with 15 bases between the two ends. Germline assignment: CDR1 LGHNA and CDR2 YSLEER. This CDR3 comprises 15 residues. The CDR3 DNA follows: TGCGCCAGCAGCCAAGTAGCCCTAGCTCGGGATGAGCAGTTCTTC. Protein product: CASSQVALARDEQFF.